This TCR beta chain was identified during a study of T cells expressing NK-cell markers (dated by TCRdb to 2018 to 2021). Study-wide context: TCR beta-chain repertoires were profiled in sorted CD3+CD56+NKG2C+, CD3+CD56+NKG2C- and CD3+CD56-NKG2C+ T-cell subsets from several donors. Seven of the eight sequenced donors were HCMV-seropositive and one was HCMV-seronegative. The eight sequenced donors were randomly selected healthy volunteers, three men and five women. Libraries were sequenced as 2 x 150 bp reads on Illumina HiSeq 2000/2500, MiSeq or NextSeq.

About this clonotype itself: What antigen it recognizes has not been identified.

For CDR1 and CDR2, the germline V gene lists SGHRS and YFSETQ. Measured from the cysteine to the phenylalanine, the CDR3 is 15 residues long. The nucleotide record is missing. Sequencing instrument: Illumina HiSeq 2000. TCR beta cDNA libraries were made by 5'RACE template switching that added a universal primer site and unique molecular identifiers. Synthesis of cDNA was primed from the TCR beta constant segment and was followed by two consecutive PCR amplification steps. Per the source publication's procedure: MIGEC was used to demultiplex reads and group reads by UMI, and MiTCR was used to assemble and quantify clonotypes. Only TCR cDNA sequences supported by at least two reads were kept to exclude erroneous sequences. The tcR package was used for downstream repertoire analysis, with clonotypes matched between fractions based on CDR3 nucleotide sequence plus V segment. Antigen specificity was annotated against VDJdb with VDJmatch, allowing one amino acid substitution in CDR3. Based on TCRdb reprocessing of the reads, there is one entry per CDR3 protein sequence, and DNA is missing. TCRdb, not the original authors, processed these V and J calls. This sample's table carries fewer than 400,000 distinct CDR3 sequences. The ten top clones hold roughly 5.2% of the sample.

Overall study outcomes, separate from this receptor: Whether the expanded NKG2C-expressing T cell clones were specific for HCMV antigens was left unclear. Those dominant clonotypes were again the most abundant among CD3+CD56-NKG2C+ cells in a handful of donors, at about 25-60.1%. In 6 or 7 donors, the dominant CD3+CD56+NKG2C+ clonotypes ranked among the top 10 CD8+ clonotypes, making up about 1.0-8% of CD8+ T cells.

HCMV serostatus was determined by detecting HCMV-specific IgG in serum with a commercial ELISA kit. Ficoll density gradient centrifugation was used to isolate peripheral blood mononuclear cells from blood. This receptor was obtained from a man aged 18-70 years in good health. Sequenced: blood T cells: a sorted CD56 or NKG2C T cell subset, CD4+ or CD8+ T cells, or bulk PBMC T cells (not recorded which). The rearrangement combines TRBV5-1 with TRBJ2-2; with no DNA, the TCRdb D assignment of TRBD1 cannot be verified. CDR3 sequence: CASSFKGILTGELFF.